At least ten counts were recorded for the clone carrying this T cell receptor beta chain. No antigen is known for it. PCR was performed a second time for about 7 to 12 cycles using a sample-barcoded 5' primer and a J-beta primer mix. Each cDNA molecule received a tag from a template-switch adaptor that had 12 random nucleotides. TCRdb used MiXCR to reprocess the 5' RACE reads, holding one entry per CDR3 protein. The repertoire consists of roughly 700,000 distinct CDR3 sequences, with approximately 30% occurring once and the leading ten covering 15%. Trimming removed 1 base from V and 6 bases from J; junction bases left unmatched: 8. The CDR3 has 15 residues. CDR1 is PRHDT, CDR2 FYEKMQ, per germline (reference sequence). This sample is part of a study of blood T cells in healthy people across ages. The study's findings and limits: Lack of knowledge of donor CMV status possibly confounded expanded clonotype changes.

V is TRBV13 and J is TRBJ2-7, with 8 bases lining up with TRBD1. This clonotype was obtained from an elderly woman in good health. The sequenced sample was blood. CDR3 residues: CASSLVTGGLSEQYF. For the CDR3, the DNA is TGTGCCAGCAGCTTAGTTACAGGGGGGCTCAGCGAGCAGTACTTC.